The entry below describes one TCR beta chain. This receptor's antigen is unknown. Per-base quality was not reported, and no clone a single base away is much larger than it. Looking up the germline V gene (reference sequence) yields CDR1 MNHEY and CDR2 SMNVEV. V has 8 bases trimmed and J has 7 bases trimmed; junction bases matching no gene number 26. There are 20 amino acids in the CDR3, from cysteine to phenylalanine inclusive. CDR3 DNA is the only sequence kept; it has 60 bases, read in frame from the first base. Participants in the prospective study were enrolled through a virtual design, were aged about 18 to 90 years, and lived in roughly 24 United States geographic areas. In the prospective study, participants were assigned to cohorts based on the clinical history participants reported in a screening survey and a study questionnaire. Recovered participants in ImmuneRACE Cohort 3 were defined as having two consecutive negative NP/OP PCR tests, clearance from a healthcare professional, or resolution of symptoms. In the prospective study, mobile phlebotomists collected whole blood, serum and a nasopharyngeal or oropharyngeal swab from each participant. Prospective study participants could optionally give additional blood draws and questionnaires over an approximately two-month period. Blood samples from the prospective study were shipped frozen or at room temperature prior to DNA extraction.

TCRbeta CDR3 regions were amplified from genomic DNA using the immunoSEQ Assay, a bias-controlled multiplex PCR. The authors' analysis ran thus. The number of nucleated cells in each sample was estimated by amplification of reference gene primers within the assay. To quantify the absolute abundance of each unique TCRbeta CDR3 rearrangement, sequence reads were collapsed and filtered. Productive Simpson clonality was computed per sample as the square root of Simpson's diversity index over productive rearrangements. TCRdb limited this immuneACCESS table to in-frame rearrangements with V and J called. A share of clones is missing; checked studies link under half to unresolved V genes, and the rest is unexplained. V and J calls and clone size are those listed in that table; D and trimming were worked out from the DNA. This sample comprises almost 250,000 clones, roughly 89% of them detected only once. In total, the top ten clones hold approximately 4.1% of the sample.

The record originates from a study of blood T cell repertoires in COVID-19 (TCRdb year 2020). Study-wide context: Collaborator samples came from the United States, Italy and Spain and covered acute and convalescent phases of COVID-19. The prospective study material was composed of cDNA or gDNA derived from T cells, B-cell-depleted T cells, or PBMCs. Subjects who had been exposed to COVID-19, were actively infected with it, or had recovered from it provided the deeply sampled blood TCRbeta repertoires that made up the dataset. A freely available public database, intended as a resource for researchers studying the immune response to SARS-CoV-2, is where the repertoires were released. Samples were obtained from the ongoing ImmuneRACE study (first 160 participants) and from 1,254 subjects provided by 6 global collaborators. A de-identified subject ID, COVID-19 status, age in years and sex were almost always included in the sample metadata. Where available, HLA class I and class II types were obtained from metadata supplied by the sample provider rather than from assay-based typing.

The paper's findings and limits, for the study overall: The amount of clinical and demographic metadata varied by source and participant and was provided uncurated.

The sequencing sample was made of PBMCs or T cells enriched from blood (not recorded which). The sequence derives from a woman aged 25 to 39 who had recovered from COVID-19. The chain uses TRBV27 and TRBJ2-2, with TRBD2 matching 9 junction bases. The CDR3 region reads CASLFPGRSSRREGIGELFF. The bases read TGTGCCAGCTTATTTCCGGGACGCTCAAGTAGGCGGGAGGGGATCGGGGAGCTGTTTTTT.